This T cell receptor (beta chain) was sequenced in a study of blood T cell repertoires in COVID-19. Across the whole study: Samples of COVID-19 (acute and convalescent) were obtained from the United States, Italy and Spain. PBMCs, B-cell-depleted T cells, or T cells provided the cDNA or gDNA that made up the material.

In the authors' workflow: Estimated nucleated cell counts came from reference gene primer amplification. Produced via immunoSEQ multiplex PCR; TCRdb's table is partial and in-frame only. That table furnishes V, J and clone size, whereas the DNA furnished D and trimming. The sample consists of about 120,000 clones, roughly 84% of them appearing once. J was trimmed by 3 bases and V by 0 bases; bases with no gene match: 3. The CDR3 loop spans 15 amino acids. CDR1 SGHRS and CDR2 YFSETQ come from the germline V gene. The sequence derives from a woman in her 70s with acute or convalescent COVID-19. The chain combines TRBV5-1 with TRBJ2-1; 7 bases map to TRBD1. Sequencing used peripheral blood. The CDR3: CASSLDRGIYNEQFF. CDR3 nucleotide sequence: TGCGCCAGCAGCTTGGACAGGGGTATCTACAATGAGCAGTTCTTC.